Each of the 10 T cell receptor beta chains below was sequenced from the same sample in a study of cytomegalovirus exposure and HLA in healthy donors. The method was immunoSEQ multiplex PCR; TCRdb's version includes in-frame clones alone and lacks a portion of them. The data show 150,000 to 200,000 clones, around 85% seen once. Sequencing was done on a sample of PBMCs. These receptors were taken from a man younger than 35 in good health and CMV-seropositive.

The chain links TRBV28 to TRBJ1-1, with D tentatively TRBD1 (6 bases). The ends were cut back, 7 bases at V and 3 bases at J, with 12 bases in the middle. Germline V CDR1 and CDR2: MDHEN, SYDVKM. The CDR3 consists of 13 residues. CDR3 in amino acids: CASTVAGDTEAFF. The CDR3 nucleotides are TGTGCCAGCACCGTTGCAGGGGACACTGAAGCTTTCTTT.

The genes are TRBV28 and TRBJ1-1, with a possible D match to TRBD1 (6 bases). CDR1 MDHEN and CDR2 SYDVKM come from the germline V gene. The V end lost 4 bases, the J end lost 0 bases, and 12 bases lay between the germline ends. The CDR3 covers 15 residues. The CDR3 DNA reads TGTGCCAGCAGTTCCAGGGGCGTCATGAACACTGAAGCTTTCTTT. Amino acids: CASSSRGVMNTEAFF.

This clone has only a few counts. In DNA, the CDR3 is TGTGCCAGCAGTTCCCACGGGGGGGATCAGCCCCAGCATTTT. Its translation is CASSSHGGDQPQHF. The genes are TRBV28 and TRBJ1-5; possible D gene TRBD1, 5 bases. The CDR3 extends over 14 amino acids. Germline assignment: CDR1 MDHEN and CDR2 SYDVKM. Trimming took 4 bases from V and 5 from J, leaving 12 bases between them.

This chain uses TRBV6-5 with TRBJ2-7; D unclear. The CDR3 has 14 amino acids. Trimming took 2 bases from V and 6 from J, leaving 14 bases between them. Per the germline V gene, CDR1 is MNHEY and CDR2 is SVGAGI. The CDR3 bases are TGTGCCAGCAGTTACGGCCAACATGTTGGCGAGCAGTACTTC. Its translation: CASSYGQHVGEQYF.

The genes are TRBV13 and TRBJ2-7; weak D call: TRBD2 (6 bases). Trimming took off 2 bases at V and 6 bases at J, with 20 bases between the two ends. This CDR3 has 16 amino acids. Germline CDR1 is PRHDT and CDR2 is FYEKMQ (reference sequence). CDR3 bases: TGTGCCAGCAGCTTATCATCGGGTTGGGGGGACGGCGAGCAGTACTTC. It codes for CASSLSSGWGDGEQYF. Supplemented by reference TRBV13 and TRBJ2-7, the full variable domain reads AAGVIQSPRHLIKEKRETATLKCYPIPRHDTVYWYQQGPGQDPQFLISFYEKMQSDKGSIPDRFSAQQFSDYHSELNMSSLELGDSALYFCASSLSSGWGDGEQYFGPGTRLTVT.

The chain uses TRBV6-1 and TRBJ1-2; no clear D. Trimming cost V 1 base and J 0 bases, with 9 bases left between them. Germline-derived CDR1 and CDR2 are MNHNS and SASEGT. This CDR3 region has 15 residues. The CDR3 DNA reads as TGTGCCAGCAGTGAAGGAGGAACGACTAACTATGGCTACACCTTC. Protein: CASSEGGTTNYGYTF.

The V and J genes are TRBV11-3 and TRBJ2-5; D is perhaps TRBD2 (5 bases). The CDR3 extends over 15 amino acids. Trimming took 5 bases from V and 2 from J, leaving 15 bases between them. CDR1 and CDR2 from the germline V gene are SGHNT and YENEEA. The CDR3 is CASSAGLGGQETQYF. For the CDR3, the DNA is TGTGCCAGCAGCGCCGGGTTAGGCGGGCAAGAGACCCAGTACTTC.

In nucleotides, the CDR3 is TGTGCCAGCAGCTTAGATCGTAGGTCAGGGGGCTGGAAGACCCAGTACTTC. It yields the protein CASSLDRRSGGWKTQYF. The chain combines TRBV11-2 with TRBJ2-5; 8 bases agree with TRBD1. The length of the CDR3 is 17 residues. V shed 0 bases, J shed 6 bases, and the junction held 12 bases outside the gene matches. Germline V CDR1 and CDR2: SGHAT, FQNNGV.

The genes are TRBV18 and TRBJ2-7; 9 bases are shared with TRBD2. CDR1 and CDR2 from the germline V gene are KGHSH and LQKENI. The CDR3 sequence is 14 residues long. The J segment lost 4 bases and the V segment lost 5 bases, leaving 6 bases of the junction unmatched. CDR3 sequence reads: CASSSLAGIYEQYF. The CDR3, as DNA: TGTGCCAGCTCATCGCTAGCGGGAATATACGAGCAGTACTTC.

The chain couples TRBV5-1 to TRBJ2-4, with 7 positions matching TRBD2. Losses at the gene ends were 0 bases for V and 4 bases for J; bases not matched to a gene: 4. The germline V gene has CDR1 SGHRS and CDR2 YFSETQ. This CDR3 region has 15 residues. CDR3 in DNA: TGCGCCAGCAGCTTGGAATCTAGCGGAAAAAACATTCAGTACTTC. It yields the protein CASSLESSGKNIQYF.